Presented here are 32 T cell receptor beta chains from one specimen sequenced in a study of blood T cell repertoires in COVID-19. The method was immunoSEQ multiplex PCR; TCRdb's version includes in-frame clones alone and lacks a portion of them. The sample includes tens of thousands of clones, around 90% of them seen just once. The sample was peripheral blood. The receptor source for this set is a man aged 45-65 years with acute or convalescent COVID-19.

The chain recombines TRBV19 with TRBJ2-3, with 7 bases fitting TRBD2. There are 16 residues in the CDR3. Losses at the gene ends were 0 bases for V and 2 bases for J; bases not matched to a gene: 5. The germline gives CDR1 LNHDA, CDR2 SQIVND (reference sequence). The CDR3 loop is CASSIDLADYTDTQYF. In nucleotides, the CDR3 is TGTGCCAGTAGTATAGATCTAGCGGATTACACAGATACGCAGTATTTT.

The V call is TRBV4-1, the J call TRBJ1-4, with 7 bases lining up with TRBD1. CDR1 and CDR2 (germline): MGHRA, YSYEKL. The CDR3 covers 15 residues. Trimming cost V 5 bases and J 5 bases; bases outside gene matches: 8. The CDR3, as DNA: TGCGCCAGCAGCAAAACCGGGACAGCGAATGAAAAACTGTTTTTT. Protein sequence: CASSKTGTANEKLFF.

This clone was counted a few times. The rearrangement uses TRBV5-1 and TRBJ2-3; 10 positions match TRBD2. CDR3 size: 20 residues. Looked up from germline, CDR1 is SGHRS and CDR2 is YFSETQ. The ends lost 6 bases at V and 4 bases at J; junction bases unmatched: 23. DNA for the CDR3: TGCGCCAGCAAAACCCCCGCCAGGACTAGCGGAAGACGAGAATCAGATACGCAGTATTTT. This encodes CASKTPARTSGRRESDTQYF.

CDR3: CASSLLSQSYGYTF. The CDR3 DNA follows: TGTGCCAGCAGTTTATTATCACAGAGCTATGGCTACACCTTC. This rearrangement joins TRBV28 to TRBJ1-2; D not resolved. The CDR3 totals 14 residues. Between the trimmed V and J ends, which lost 1 base and 4 bases, there was a span of 10 bases. Germline-derived CDR1 and CDR2 are MDHEN and SYDVKM.

The CDR3, as DNA: TGTGCCAGCAGTTACGACTGGTTATACGAGCAGTACTTC. This sequence encodes CASSYDWLYEQYF. The chain is built from TRBV6-5 and TRBJ2-7, with no clear D. The germline V gene encodes CDR1 MNHEY and CDR2 SVGAGI. V lost 2 bases, J lost 4 bases, and 9 bases lay in between. This CDR3 contains 13 residues.

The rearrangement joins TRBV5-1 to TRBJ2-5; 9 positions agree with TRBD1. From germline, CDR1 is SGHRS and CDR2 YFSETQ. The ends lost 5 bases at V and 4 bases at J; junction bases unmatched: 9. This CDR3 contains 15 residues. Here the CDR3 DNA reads TGCGCCAGCAGTTATCCCGGGACAGGGATAGAGACCCAGTACTTC. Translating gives CASSYPGTGIETQYF.

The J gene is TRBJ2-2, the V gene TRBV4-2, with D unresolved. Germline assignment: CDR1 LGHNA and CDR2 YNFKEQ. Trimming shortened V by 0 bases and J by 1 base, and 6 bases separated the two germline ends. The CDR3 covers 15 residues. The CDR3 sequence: CASSQDPGNTGELFF. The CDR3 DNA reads TGTGCCAGCAGCCAAGATCCGGGGAACACCGGGGAGCTGTTTTTT.

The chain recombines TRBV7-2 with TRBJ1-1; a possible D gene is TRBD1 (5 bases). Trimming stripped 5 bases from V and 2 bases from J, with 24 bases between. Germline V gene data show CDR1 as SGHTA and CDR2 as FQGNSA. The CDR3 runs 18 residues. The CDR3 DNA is TGTGCCAGCAGCCTTCCCGTACAGGTTCCCCCCGTCAACACTGAAGCTTTCTTT. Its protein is CASSLPVQVPPVNTEAFF. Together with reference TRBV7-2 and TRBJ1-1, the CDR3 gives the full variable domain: GAGVSQSPSNKVTEKGKDVELRCDPISGHTALYWYRQSLGQGLEFLIYFQGNSAPDKSGLPSDRFSAERTGGSVSTLTIQRTQQEDSAVYLCASSLPVQVPPVNTEAFFGQGTRLTVV.

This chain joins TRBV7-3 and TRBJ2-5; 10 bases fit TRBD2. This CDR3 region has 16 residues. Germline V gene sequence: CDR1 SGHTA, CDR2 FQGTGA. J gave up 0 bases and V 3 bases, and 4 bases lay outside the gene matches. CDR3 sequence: CASSFLLAGYQETQYF. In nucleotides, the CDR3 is TGTGCCAGCAGCTTTCTACTAGCGGGATACCAAGAGACCCAGTACTTC.

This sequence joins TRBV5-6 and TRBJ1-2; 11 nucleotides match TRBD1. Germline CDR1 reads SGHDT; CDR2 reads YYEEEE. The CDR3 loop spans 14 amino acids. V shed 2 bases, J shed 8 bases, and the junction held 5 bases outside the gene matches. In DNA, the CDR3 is TGTGCCAGCAGCTTAAGGACAGGGGGCCTAGGCTACACCTTC. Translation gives CASSLRTGGLGYTF.

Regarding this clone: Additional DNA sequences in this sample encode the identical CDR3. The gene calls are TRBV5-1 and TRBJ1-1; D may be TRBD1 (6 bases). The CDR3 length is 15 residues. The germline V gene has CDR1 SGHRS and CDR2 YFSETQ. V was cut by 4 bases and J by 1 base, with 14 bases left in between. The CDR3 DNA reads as TGCGCCAGCAGCCCATTACAGGGATCGAACACTGAAGCTTTCTTT. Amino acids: CASSPLQGSNTEAFF.

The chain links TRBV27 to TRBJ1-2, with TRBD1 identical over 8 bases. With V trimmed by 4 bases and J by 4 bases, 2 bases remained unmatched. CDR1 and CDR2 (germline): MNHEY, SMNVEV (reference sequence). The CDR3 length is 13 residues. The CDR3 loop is CASSYRGAYGYTF. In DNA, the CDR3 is TGTGCCAGCAGTTACAGGGGGGCCTATGGCTACACCTTC.

The CDR3: CASRVERANYGYTF. CDR3 in DNA: TGTGCCAGCAGGGTAGAGCGGGCTAACTATGGCTACACCTTC. J is TRBJ1-2 and V is TRBV6-5; no clear D. The CDR3 runs to 14 residues. The germline V gene encodes CDR1 MNHEY and CDR2 SVGAGI. V lost 6 bases and J 0 bases, leaving 11 bases between the germline ends.

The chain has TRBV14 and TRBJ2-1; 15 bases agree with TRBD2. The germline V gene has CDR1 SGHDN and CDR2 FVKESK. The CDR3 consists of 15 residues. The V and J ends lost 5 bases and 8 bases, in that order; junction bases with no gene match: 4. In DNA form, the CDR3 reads TGTGCCAGCAGCGAGGGACTAGCGGGGGGCTATGAGCAGTTCTTC. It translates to CASSEGLAGGYEQFF. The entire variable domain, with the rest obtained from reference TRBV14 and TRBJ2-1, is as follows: EAGVTQFPSHSVIEKGQTVTLRCDPISGHDNLYWYRRVMGKEIKFLLHFVKESKQDESGMPNNRFLAERTGGTYSTLKVQPAELEDSGVYFCASSEGLAGGYEQFFGPGTRLTVL.

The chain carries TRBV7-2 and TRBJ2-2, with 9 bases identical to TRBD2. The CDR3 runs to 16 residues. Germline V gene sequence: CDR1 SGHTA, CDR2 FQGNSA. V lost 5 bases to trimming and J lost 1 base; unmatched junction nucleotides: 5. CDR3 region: CASSIGLARNTGELFF. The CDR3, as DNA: TGTGCCAGCAGCATAGGACTAGCGAGGAACACCGGGGAGCTGTTTTTT.

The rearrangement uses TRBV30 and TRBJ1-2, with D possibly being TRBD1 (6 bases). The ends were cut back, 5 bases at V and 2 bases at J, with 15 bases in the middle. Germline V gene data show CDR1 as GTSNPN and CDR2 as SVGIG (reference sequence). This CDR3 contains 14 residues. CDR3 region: CAWGQGTTNYGYTF. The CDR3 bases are TGTGCCTGGGGCCAGGGGACAACCAACTATGGCTACACCTTC. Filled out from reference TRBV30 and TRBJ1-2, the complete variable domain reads SQTIHQWPATLVQPVGSPLSLECTVEGTSNPNLYWYRQAAGRGLQLLFYSVGIGQISSEVPQNLSASRPQDRQFILSSKKLLLSDSGFYLCAWGQGTTNYGYTFGSGTRLTVV.

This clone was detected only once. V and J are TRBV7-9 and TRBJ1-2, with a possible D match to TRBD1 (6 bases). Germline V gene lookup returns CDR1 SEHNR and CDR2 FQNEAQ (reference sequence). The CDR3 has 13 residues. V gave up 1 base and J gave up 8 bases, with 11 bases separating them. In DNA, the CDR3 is TGTGCCAGCAGCTTAGTCTGGGGGCCGGGCTACACCTTC. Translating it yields CASSLVWGPGYTF. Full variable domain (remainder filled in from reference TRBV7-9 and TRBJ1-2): DTGVSQNPRHKITKRGQNVTFRCDPISEHNRLYWYRQTLGQGPEFLTYFQNEAQLEKSRLLSDRFSAERPKGSFSTLEIQRTEQGDSAMYLCASSLVWGPGYTFGSGTRLTVV.

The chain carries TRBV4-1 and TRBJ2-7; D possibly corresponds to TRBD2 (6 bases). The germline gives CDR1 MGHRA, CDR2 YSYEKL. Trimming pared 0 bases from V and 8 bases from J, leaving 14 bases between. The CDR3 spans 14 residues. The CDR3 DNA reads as TGCGCCAGCAGCCAAGAAATGCCGGGGGAGAAGCAGTACTTC. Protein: CASSQEMPGEKQYF.

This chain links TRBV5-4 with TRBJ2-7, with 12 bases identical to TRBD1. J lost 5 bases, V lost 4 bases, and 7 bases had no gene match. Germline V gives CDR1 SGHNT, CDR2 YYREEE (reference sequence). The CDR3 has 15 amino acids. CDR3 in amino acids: CASSLRGQGADEQYF. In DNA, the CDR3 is TGTGCCAGCAGCCTGAGGGGACAGGGGGCCGACGAGCAGTACTTC.

CDR3 nucleotides: TGTGCCAGCAGCTTAGTGGGGCGTGTGAGCAATCAGCCCCAGCATTTT. Amino acid sequence: CASSLVGRVSNQPQHF. The chain uses TRBV7-2 and TRBJ1-5, with a possible D match to TRBD1 (5 bases). The V and J ends lost 1 base and 1 base respectively, with 11 bases between them. Looked up from germline, CDR1 is SGHTA and CDR2 is FQGNSA. CDR3 length equals 16 residues.

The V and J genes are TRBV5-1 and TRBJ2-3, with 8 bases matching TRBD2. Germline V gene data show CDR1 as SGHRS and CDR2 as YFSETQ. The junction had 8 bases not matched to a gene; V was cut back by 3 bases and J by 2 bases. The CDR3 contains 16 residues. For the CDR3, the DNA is TGCGCCAGCAGCTCCCGGGGGGGCGTCGTCACAGATACGCAGTATTTT. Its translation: CASSSRGGVVTDTQYF. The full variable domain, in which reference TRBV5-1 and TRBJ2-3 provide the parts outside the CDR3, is KAGVTQTPRYLIKTRGQQVTLSCSPISGHRSVSWYQQTPGQGLQFLFEYFSETQRNKGNFPGRFSGRQFSNSRSEMNVSTLELGDSALYLCASSSRGGVVTDTQYFGPGTRLTVL.

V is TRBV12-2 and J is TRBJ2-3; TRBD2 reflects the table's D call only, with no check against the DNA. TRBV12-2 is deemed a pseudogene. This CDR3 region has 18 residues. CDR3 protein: CASRLAGERWTDTDTQYF. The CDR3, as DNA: TGTGCAAGTCGCTTAGCCGGGGAGCGTTGGACTGACACAGATACGCAGTATTTT.

The CDR3 DNA reads TGTGCCAGCAGCTCACTGGACAGGGCGGATACGCAGTATTTT. Its protein product is CASSSLDRADTQYF. The chain couples TRBV5-8 to TRBJ2-3; TRBD1 matches at 8 bases. The germline gives CDR1 SGHTS, CDR2 YDEGEE. V was clipped by 3 bases and J by 6 bases; unmatched bases: 6. The CDR3 has 14 residues.

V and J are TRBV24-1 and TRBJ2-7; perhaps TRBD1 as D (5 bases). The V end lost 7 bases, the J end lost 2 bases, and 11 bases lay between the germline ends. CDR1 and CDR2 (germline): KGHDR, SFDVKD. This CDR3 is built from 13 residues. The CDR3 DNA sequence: TGTGCCACCAGCGATGAGACAGCCTACGAGCAGTACTTC. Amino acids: CATSDETAYEQYF.

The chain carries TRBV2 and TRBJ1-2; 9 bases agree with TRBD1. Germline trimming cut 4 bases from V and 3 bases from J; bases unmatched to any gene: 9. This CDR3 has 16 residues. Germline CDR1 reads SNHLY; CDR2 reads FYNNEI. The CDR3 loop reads CASSAPGQGNDYGYTF. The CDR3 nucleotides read TGTGCCAGCAGTGCGCCGGGACAGGGTAATGACTATGGCTACACCTTC.

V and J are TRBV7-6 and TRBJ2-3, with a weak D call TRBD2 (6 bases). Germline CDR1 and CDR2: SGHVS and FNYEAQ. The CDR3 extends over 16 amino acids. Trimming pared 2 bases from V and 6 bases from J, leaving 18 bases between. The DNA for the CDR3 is TGTGCCAGCAGCTTAAGGGGTGGTTCAGGAGGGGATACGCAGTATTTT. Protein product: CASSLRGGSGGDTQYF.

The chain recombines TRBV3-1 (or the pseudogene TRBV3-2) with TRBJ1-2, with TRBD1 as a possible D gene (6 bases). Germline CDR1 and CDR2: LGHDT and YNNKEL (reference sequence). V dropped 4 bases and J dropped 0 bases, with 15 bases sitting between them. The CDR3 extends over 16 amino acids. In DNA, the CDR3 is TGTGCCAGCAGCCCTTATGAGGACAGCTCTAACTATGGCTACACCTTC. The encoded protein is CASSPYEDSSNYGYTF.

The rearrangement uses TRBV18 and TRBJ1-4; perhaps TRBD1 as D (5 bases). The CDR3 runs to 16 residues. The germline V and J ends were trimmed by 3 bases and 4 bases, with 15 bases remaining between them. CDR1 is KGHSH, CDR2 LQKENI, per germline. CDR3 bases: TGTGCCAGCTCACCGGGAAGGCCCGGGGGTAATGAAAAACTGTTTTTT. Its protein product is CASSPGRPGGNEKLFF.

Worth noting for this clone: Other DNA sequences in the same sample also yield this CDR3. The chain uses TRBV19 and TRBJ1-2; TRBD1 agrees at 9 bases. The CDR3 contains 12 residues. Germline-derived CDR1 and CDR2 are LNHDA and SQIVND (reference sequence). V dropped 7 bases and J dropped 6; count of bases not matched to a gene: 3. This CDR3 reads CASTTGGDGYTF. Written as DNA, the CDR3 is TGTGCCAGTACCACAGGGGGCGATGGCTACACCTTC. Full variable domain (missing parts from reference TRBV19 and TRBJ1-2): DGGITQSPKYLFRKEGQNVTLSCEQNLNHDAMYWYRQDPGQGLRLIYYSQIVNDFQKGDIAEGYSVSREKKESFPLTVTSAQKNPTAFYLCASTTGGDGYTFGSGTRLTVV.

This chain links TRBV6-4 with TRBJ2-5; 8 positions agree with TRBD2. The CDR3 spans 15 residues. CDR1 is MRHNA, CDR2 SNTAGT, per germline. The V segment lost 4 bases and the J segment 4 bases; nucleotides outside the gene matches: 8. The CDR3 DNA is TGTGCCAGCAGTGTGATGGCTAGCGGGCGAGAGACCCAGTACTTC. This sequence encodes CASSVMASGRETQYF.

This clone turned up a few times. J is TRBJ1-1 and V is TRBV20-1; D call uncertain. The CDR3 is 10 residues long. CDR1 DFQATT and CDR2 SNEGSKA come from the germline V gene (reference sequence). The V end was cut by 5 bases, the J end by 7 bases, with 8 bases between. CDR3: CSALAVEAFF. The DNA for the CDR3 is TGCAGTGCTCTGGCCGTTGAAGCTTTCTTT.

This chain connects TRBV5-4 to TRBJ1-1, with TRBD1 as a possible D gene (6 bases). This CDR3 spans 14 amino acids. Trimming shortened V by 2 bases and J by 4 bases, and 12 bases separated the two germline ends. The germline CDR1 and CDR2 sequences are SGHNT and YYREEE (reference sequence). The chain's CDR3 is CASSFSVQGTEAFF. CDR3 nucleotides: TGTGCCAGCAGCTTCTCCGTACAGGGCACTGAAGCTTTCTTT.